Shown below are 30 T cell receptor beta chains from a single sample sequenced in a study of naive and memory T cell subsets. Two oligonucleotides, mixed equimolar, formed the beta constant-region primer covering TRBC1 and TRBC2. Ligated cDNA was amplified by four rounds of PCR with nested alpha and beta constant-region primers and SP2. A single record per CDR3 protein comes from TCRdb applying MiXCR to the UMI-ligation and nested PCR reads. The sample has about 18,000 distinct CDR3 sequences; around 10% are singletons. The sequencing sample was made of central memory CD8+ T cells from blood. The receptors shown here come from a human donor in good health.

The rearrangement uses TRBV28 and TRBJ1-5, with 8 bases matching TRBD1. The CDR3 has 15 amino acids. Germline V gene data show CDR1 as MDHEN and CDR2 as SYDVKM. V lost 5 bases to trimming and J lost 5 bases; unmatched junction nucleotides: 8. The CDR3 loop reads CASSLHDRGDQPQHF. The CDR3 region has the DNA TGTGCCAGCAGTCTACACGACAGGGGAGATCAGCCCCAGCATTTT.

The table lists this clonotype with many counts. The CDR3: CASSRSGRAQFF. For the CDR3, the DNA is TGTGCCAGCAGCCGTAGCGGGAGGGCGCAGTTCTTC. This sequence joins TRBV14 and TRBJ2-1; 11 nucleotides match TRBD2. The CDR3 has 12 amino acids. Germline V gives CDR1 SGHDN, CDR2 FVKESK. V lost 4 bases to trimming and J lost 12 bases; unmatched junction nucleotides: 2.

This clonotype was counted only a few times. The rearrangement uses TRBV30 and TRBJ2-7; no clear D gene. The V end was cut by 2 bases, the J end by 6 bases, with 11 bases between. Per the germline V gene, CDR1 is GTSNPN and CDR2 is SVGIG (reference sequence). The CDR3 extends over 12 amino acids. The CDR3 region has the DNA TGTGCCTGGAGTATCCAGAGCAGCGAGCAGTACTTC. Its translation: CAWSIQSSEQYF.

A few counts support this clonotype. The chain uses TRBV15 and TRBJ1-5; D is unresolved. Per germline, CDR1 LNHNV and CDR2 YYDKDF (reference sequence). V was shortened by 0 bases and J by 2 bases, with 8 bases between the two germline ends. The length of the CDR3 is 15 residues. The CDR3 spells CATSRDLRGNQPQHF. The CDR3 coding sequence is TGTGCCACCAGCAGAGATCTTAGGGGCAATCAGCCCCAGCATTTT.

This clonotype was recorded many times. The V gene is TRBV11-3, the J gene TRBJ2-7; the D gene is possibly TRBD1 (5 bases). With 1 base removed from V and 6 bases from J, the gap between germline ends came to 13 bases. The CDR3 contains 14 residues. Germline V gives CDR1 SGHNT, CDR2 YENEEA. The CDR3 sequence is CASSLGGAAFEQYF. CDR3 in DNA: TGTGCCAGCAGCTTAGGGGGCGCGGCTTTCGAGCAGTACTTC.

V usage is TRBV9 and J usage is TRBJ2-1; D perhaps matches TRBD1 (5 bases). V was pared by 6 bases and J by 0 bases, with 19 bases between. Per germline, CDR1 SGDLS and CDR2 YYNGEE. This CDR3 region has 17 residues. The CDR3 sequence is CASTSTMGRSSYNEQFF. The CDR3 DNA reads as TGTGCCAGCACCTCTACGATGGGGCGGAGCTCCTACAATGAGCAGTTCTTC.

The chain couples TRBV4-2 to TRBJ2-7; D remains ambiguous. Germline lookup yields CDR1 LGHNA and CDR2 YNFKEQ. Deletions cut 0 bases from V and 1 base from J, with 4 bases between. The CDR3 loop spans 13 amino acids. Written as DNA, the CDR3 is TGTGCCAGCAGCCAAGATGGGTCCTACGAGCAGTACTTC. Its protein is CASSQDGSYEQYF.

This clonotype was seen repeatedly, ten times or more. This chain joins TRBV7-6 and TRBJ2-7; D is unclear. The CDR3 runs 14 residues. CDR1 is SGHVS, CDR2 FNYEAQ, per germline. V was clipped by 1 base and J by 1 base, with 8 bases between them. The CDR3 here is CASSLGGGSYEQYF. The CDR3 DNA is TGTGCCAGCAGCTTAGGTGGCGGATCCTACGAGCAGTACTTC.

This clonotype has more than one count but fewer than ten. CDR3 in DNA: TGTGCCAGCAGAGGAGCGGAAGAGACCCAGTACTTC. Residues: CASRGAEETQYF. This chain uses TRBV21-1 with TRBJ2-5; TRBD2 is the table's D call, not checked against the DNA. TRBV21-1 is a listed pseudogene. The CDR3 spans 12 residues.

Note on this clonotype: One base away lies a much larger clone, so this may be a sequencing read error. This chain joins TRBV13 and TRBJ2-1; TRBD2 matches 8 bases. The CDR3 has 15 residues. Per germline, CDR1 PRHDT and CDR2 FYEKMQ (reference sequence). The CDR3 spells CVSRVRGGLNNEQFF. The CDR3 DNA reads as TGTGTCAGCAGAGTCCGGGGGGGACTAAACAATGAGCAGTTCTTC.

V gene TRBV23-1 combines with J gene TRBJ2-5; D possibly uses TRBD1 or TRBD2 (5 bases each). TRBV23-1 is noted as an ORF with a role that remains uncertain. This CDR3 has 15 residues. Trimming removed 3 bases from V and 4 bases from J, with 15 bases in between. The CDR3 is CASSHRWPGPETQYF. The CDR3, as DNA: TGCGCCAGCAGTCATAGGTGGCCGGGGCCAGAGACCCAGTACTTC.

This clonotype was observed a handful of times. The V call is TRBV10-3, the J call TRBJ2-3; 11 bases map to TRBD2. V lost 5 bases, J lost 4 bases, and 11 bases stayed unmatched. This CDR3 has 17 amino acids. Germline assignment: CDR1 ENHRY and CDR2 SYGVKD. The CDR3 nucleotides are TGTGCCATCAGTAAAATGGCGGGACTAGCGGAATCAGATACGCAGTATTTT. It codes for CAISKMAGLAESDTQYF.

This clonotype was recorded many times. The chain couples TRBV4-3 to TRBJ1-1, with D perhaps matching TRBD1 (5 bases). V was clipped by 0 bases and J by 11 bases, with 13 bases between them. The germline CDR1 and CDR2 sequences are LGHNA and YSLEER. The CDR3 runs to 13 residues. The CDR3 is CASSQEHEKGAFF. DNA of the CDR3: TGCGCCAGCAGCCAAGAACACGAGAAGGGGGCTTTCTTT.

This clonotype was detected a few times. V is TRBV6-2 or TRBV6-3 and J is TRBJ2-6; D remains unclear. The CDR3 consists of 14 residues. CDR1 is MNHEY and CDR2 is SVGEGT in the germline V gene. Deletions cut 5 bases from V and 1 base from J, with 6 bases between. DNA of the CDR3: TGTGCCAGCAGTCCCCTTTCTGGGGCCAACGTCCTGACTTTC. Protein: CASSPLSGANVLTF.

This clonotype occurred many times. This chain joins TRBV13 and TRBJ2-3, with 10 bases fitting TRBD2. Germline CDR1 PRHDT, CDR2 FYEKMQ (reference sequence). The CDR3 is made up of 16 amino acids. The junction had 9 bases not matched to a gene; V was cut back by 5 bases and J by 4 bases. The CDR3 DNA reads TGTGCCAGCAGCGTTCAAGGACTAGCGGAGGCAGATACGCAGTATTTT. It translates to CASSVQGLAEADTQYF.

This clonotype was detected many times. The V and J genes are TRBV4-3 and TRBJ2-7, with a weak D call TRBD1 (7 bases). With 0 bases removed from V and 0 bases from J, the gap between germline ends came to 12 bases. Germline loops: CDR1 LGHNA, CDR2 YSLEER. CDR3 length: 16 residues. The DNA of the CDR3 is TGCGCCAGCAGCCAAGAGTGGGGGGACAGCTCCTACGAGCAGTACTTC. Its protein is CASSQEWGDSSYEQYF.

The chain carries TRBV6-2 or TRBV6-3 and TRBJ2-3; D unclear. V lost 5 bases to trimming and J lost 2 bases, with 5 bases between them. This CDR3 is 12 amino acids long. The V gene's germline CDR1 is MNHEY and CDR2 SVGEGT. In DNA, the CDR3 is TGTGCCAGCAGTGGAACCACAGATACGCAGTATTTT. This encodes CASSGTTDTQYF.

By its share, this clonotype is medium-sized. The V and J genes are TRBV27 and TRBJ1-2; unclear D gene. Germline CDR1 and CDR2: MNHEY and SMNVEV (reference sequence). CDR3 length: 12 amino acids. With 4 bases removed from V and 3 bases from J, the gap between germline ends came to 6 bases. The CDR3 bases are TGTGCCAGCAGTTCGCGGGACTATGGCTACACCTTC. It yields the protein CASSSRDYGYTF.

The gene calls are TRBV20-1 and TRBJ2-2; 8 bases map to TRBD1. CDR1 and CDR2 from the germline V gene are DFQATT and SNEGSKA (reference sequence). This CDR3 spans 15 amino acids. The junction had 12 bases not matched to a gene; V was cut back by 6 bases and J by 6 bases. CDR3 amino acids: CSAILPDRDSGELFF. The CDR3 DNA reads TGCAGTGCCATTCTTCCGGACAGGGACTCCGGGGAGCTGTTTTTT.

This clonotype was recorded at least ten times. CDR3 DNA: TGCAGTGCTAGAGAAGGACAGTGGGGCAATCAGCCCCAGCATTTT. Translation: CSAREGQWGNQPQHF. V usage is TRBV20-1 and J usage is TRBJ1-5; weak D call: TRBD1 (6 bases). With 0 bases removed from V and 2 bases from J, the gap between germline ends came to 11 bases. The CDR3 covers 15 residues. Germline V gives CDR1 DFQATT, CDR2 SNEGSKA (reference sequence).

This chain links TRBV7-8 with TRBJ1-4; D possibly corresponds to TRBD1 (6 bases). The CDR3 totals 14 residues. V was pared by 3 bases and J by 6 bases, with 11 bases between. Germline CDR1 is SGHVS and CDR2 is FQNEAQ. CDR3 in DNA: TGTGCCAGCAGCTTTGGGACATGCTATGAAAAACTGTTTTTT. Protein sequence: CASSFGTCYEKLFF.

Ten or more counts support this clonotype. This chain uses TRBV4-3 with TRBJ2-7; 7 nucleotides align to TRBD1. Per germline, CDR1 LGHNA and CDR2 YSLEER. V lost 2 bases to trimming and J lost 7 bases; unmatched junction nucleotides: 11. This CDR3 has 15 amino acids. This chain's CDR3 is CASSQSRGPLSEQYF. The CDR3, as DNA: TGCGCCAGCAGCCAAAGTAGGGGGCCCTTGAGTGAGCAGTACTTC.

In its sample, this clonotype was seen many times. The J gene is TRBJ1-1, the V gene TRBV5-5; D is possibly TRBD1 (5 bases). Trimming stripped 5 bases from V and 4 bases from J, with 12 bases between. Germline assignment: CDR1 SGHKS and CDR2 YYEKEE (reference sequence). The CDR3 runs 13 residues. CDR3 sequence: CASSSGKRTEAFF. Written as DNA, the CDR3 is TGTGCCAGCAGTTCAGGGAAGCGCACTGAAGCTTTCTTT.

At least ten counts were recorded for this clonotype. The chain is built from TRBV20-1 and TRBJ1-1; TRBD1 agrees at 8 bases. J lost 5 bases, V lost 3 bases, and 8 bases had no gene match. The CDR3 contains 14 residues. Germline V gene data show CDR1 as DFQATT and CDR2 as SNEGSKA (reference sequence). The CDR3 DNA reads as TGCAGTGCTAGGGGACAACAGGGGGGGACTGAAGCTTTCTTT. Translating it yields CSARGQQGGTEAFF.

The chain has TRBV11-2 and TRBJ2-3; the D gene is possibly TRBD1 (5 bases). Germline CDR1 and CDR2: SGHAT and FQNNGV. The CDR3 contains 13 residues. Trimming pared 1 base from V and 6 bases from J, leaving 8 bases between. CDR3: CASSLVGADTQYF. As DNA, the CDR3 is TGTGCCAGCAGCTTAGTAGGGGCCGATACGCAGTATTTT.

The V and J genes are TRBV6-1 and TRBJ2-1; 9 bases fit TRBD1. Per germline, CDR1 MNHNS and CDR2 SASEGT. There are 14 residues in the CDR3. The V and J ends lost 8 bases and 4 bases, in that order; junction bases with no gene match: 6. CDR3 sequence: CASEGQGDYNEQFF. The CDR3 region has the DNA TGTGCCAGCGAGGGACAGGGTGATTACAATGAGCAGTTCTTC.

This clonotype was seen many times. The CDR3 spells CASSLIQGNTEAFF. The CDR3 DNA sequence: TGTGCCAGCAGCTTAATCCAGGGTAACACTGAAGCTTTCTTT. The chain employs TRBV11-2 and TRBJ1-1, with D possibly TRBD1 on 5 matching bases. This CDR3 has 14 amino acids. Looked up from germline, CDR1 is SGHAT and CDR2 is FQNNGV. V was pared by 2 bases and J by 2 bases, with 9 bases between.

This clonotype has a handful of counts. The chain joins TRBV4-3 to TRBJ2-3, with TRBD2 matching over 7 bases. Germline trimming cut 1 base from V and 1 base from J; bases unmatched to any gene: 5. The CDR3 has 16 residues. Germline CDR1 is LGHNA and CDR2 is YSLEER. The CDR3 coding sequence is TGCGCCAGCAGCCAAGCATCTAGCGGCTGCACAGATACGCAGTATTTT. Translation gives CASSQASSGCTDTQYF.

This chain links TRBV6-2 or TRBV6-3 with TRBJ1-2, with a weak D call TRBD1 (6 bases). CDR1 and CDR2 from the germline V gene are MNHEY and SVGEGT. This CDR3 spans 13 amino acids. The V end was cut by 6 bases, the J end by 5 bases, with 13 bases between. CDR3 sequence: CASSHRETYGYTF. In nucleotides, the CDR3 is TGTGCCAGCAGCCACAGGGAGACGTATGGCTACACCTTC.

The chain joins TRBV29-1 to TRBJ2-1, with 8 bases matching TRBD2. The CDR3 is 14 residues long. Trimming cost V 2 bases and J 3 bases; bases outside gene matches: 3. Germline V gene sequence: CDR1 SQVTM, CDR2 ANQGSEA. The CDR3 coding sequence is TGCAGCGTTGAATCACTAGCGGACTACAATGAGCAGTTCTTC. It is translated as CSVESLADYNEQFF.